This TCR beta chain was sequenced in a study of cytomegalovirus exposure and HLA in healthy donors. Findings of the study overall: Donors belonging to an Asian-associated ancestry cluster reportedly showed fewer N-insertions in productive TCRs than the 666-donor mean, according to what a later analysis found. Analyzed later, most CMV-associated TCR beta chains appeared HLA-restricted.

Germline-derived CDR1 and CDR2 are SGHNT and YYREEE (reference sequence). CDR3 length: 16 amino acids. The junction had 5 bases not matched to a gene; V was cut back by 4 bases and J by 3 bases. A note on this clone: Its antigen is still unknown.

The PCR made use of 60 Vbeta and 13 Jbeta primers. Clones were read by immunoSEQ multiplex PCR, and TCRdb kept only the in-frame ones, dropping some. The sample includes some 160,000 clones, less than 90% seen only once; the top ten take 1.5% to 2.5%. The sample consisted of PBMCs. This TCR was recovered from a man aged 18 to 30 in good health and CMV-seronegative. V gene TRBV5-4 combines with J gene TRBJ2-3; 13 nucleotides align to TRBD2. This chain's CDR3 is CASSQKTSGGTDTQYF. DNA of the CDR3: TGTGCCAGCAGCCAAAAGACTAGCGGGGGGACAGATACGCAGTATTTT.